This entry concerns a single T cell receptor beta chain. Its antigen specificity is not known. Base qualities are not recorded, but no much larger clone differs from it by a single base. The record originates from a study of post-analysis software for immune sequencing data (dated by TCRdb to 2015 to 2017). Notes on the research overall: Relapsing-remitting, secondary progressive and progressive-relapsing multiple sclerosis were recorded as disease courses, and subtype annotation was lacking for some patients. A subset of samples was prepared in parallel using single-end sample barcoding, then pooled and co-amplified after Illumina adapter ligation. The patient repertoires were set against about eleven previously published healthy control repertoires from donors whose ages ranged from about 6 to 27 years.

The library was built by means of PCR. Sequencing relied on an Illumina HiSeq 2500. To reduce PCR and sequencing biases, unique molecular identifiers were built into the TCR beta cDNA libraries. About 500,000 cDNA molecules were obtained for every 1 to 10 million input T cells, so each molecule roughly corresponded to one T cell. The same protocol used for the earlier healthy control dataset was applied to prepare and sequence the patient libraries. Within a given batch, samples were prepared together, multiplexed and sequenced on the same HiSeq lane. On the study's bioinformatics: Raw barcoded reads were processed with MIGEC, and single-read molecular identifier groups were discarded before consensus assembly and CDR3 extraction. VDJtools was used for post-analysis of the clonotype tables, with diversity normalized by down-sampling every dataset to the smallest sample size. To correct batch-related cross-sample contamination, repertoire overlap clustering matched CDR3 amino acid sequences but not nucleotide sequences. The public sequencing data were trimmed at Q25 with fastp and processed into clonotypes with MiXCR by TCRdb, which kept only in-frame beta chains. Rows are unified per CDR3 protein, each entry keeping the most common DNA and genes. The V and J calls and clone size come from TCRdb's table, not from the authors' own analysis. The sample table shows some 240,000 distinct CDR3 sequences, and 36% are seen once. The ten biggest clones cover 4% to 6% of the sample.

V is reduced by 4 bases and J by 8 bases, leaving a spacing of 12 bases between them. The CDR3 spans 12 residues, from the cysteine through the phenylalanine. Of the read, only the CDR3 DNA is kept; its 36 bases are in frame from base 1. CDR1 and CDR2 are drawn from the germline V gene: SGHRS, YFSETQ. To demonstrate the VDJtools post-analysis software, the study profiled TCR beta repertoires from the peripheral blood of about 13 young patients with multiple sclerosis. The patients with multiple sclerosis were children and adolescents between roughly 6 and 16 years of age. Points the paper makes about the study in general: Significantly lower normalized Chao1 diversity was found in multiple sclerosis patients than in controls, suggesting substantial peripheral T-cell clonal expansion. Patients showed significantly higher frequencies than controls for a handful of TRBV segments, among them TRBV5-6, TRBV5-1 and TRBV20-1. The control group was slightly older than the multiple sclerosis patient group. Direct clustering with F measure revealed strong co-clustering of samples prepared in the same batch, which led to a batch-effect correction.

Recombination joined TRBV5-1 with TRBJ1-1; D gene: possibly TRBD1, on 5 matching bases. The TCR comes from a girl aged 10-17 years with multiple sclerosis. Sequencing input: blood. The nucleotides read TGCGCCAGCAGCCCGCGGGGGGAGGAAGCTTTCTTT. This translates into CASSPRGEEAFF.